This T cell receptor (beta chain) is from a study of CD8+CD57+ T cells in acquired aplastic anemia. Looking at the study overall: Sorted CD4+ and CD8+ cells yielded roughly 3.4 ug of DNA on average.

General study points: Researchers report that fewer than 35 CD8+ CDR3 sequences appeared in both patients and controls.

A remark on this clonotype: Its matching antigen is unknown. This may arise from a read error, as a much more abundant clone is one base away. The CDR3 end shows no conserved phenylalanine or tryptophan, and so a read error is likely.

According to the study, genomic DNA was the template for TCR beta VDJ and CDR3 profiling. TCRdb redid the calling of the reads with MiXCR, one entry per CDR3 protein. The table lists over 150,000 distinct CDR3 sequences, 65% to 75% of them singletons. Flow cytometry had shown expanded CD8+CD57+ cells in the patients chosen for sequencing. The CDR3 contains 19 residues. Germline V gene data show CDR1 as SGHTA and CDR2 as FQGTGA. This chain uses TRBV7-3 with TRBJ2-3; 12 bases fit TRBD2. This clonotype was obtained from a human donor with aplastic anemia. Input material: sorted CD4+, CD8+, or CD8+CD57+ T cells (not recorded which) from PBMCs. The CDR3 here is CASSQGGLAGPTATDTQYS. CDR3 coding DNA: TGCGCCAGCAGCCAAGGAGGACTAGCGGGGCCTACCGCCACAGATACGCAGTATTCT.